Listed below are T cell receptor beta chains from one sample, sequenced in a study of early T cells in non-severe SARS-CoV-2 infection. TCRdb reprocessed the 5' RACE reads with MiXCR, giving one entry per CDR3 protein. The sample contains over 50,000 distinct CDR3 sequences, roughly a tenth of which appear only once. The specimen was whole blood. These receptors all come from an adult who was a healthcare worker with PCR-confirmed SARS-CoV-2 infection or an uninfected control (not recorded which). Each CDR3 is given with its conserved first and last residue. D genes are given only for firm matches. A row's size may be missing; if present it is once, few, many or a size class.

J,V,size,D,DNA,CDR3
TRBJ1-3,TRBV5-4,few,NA,TGTGCCAGCAGCGGGGGGGGACTCTCTGGAAACACCATATATTTT,CASSGGGLSGNTIYF
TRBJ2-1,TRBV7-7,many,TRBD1,TGTGTCCCGACAGGGCGAACCTACAATGAGCAGTTCTTC,CVPTGRTYNEQFF
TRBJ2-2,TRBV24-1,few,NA,TGTGCCATCTCGGAGGGAGTCACCGGGGAGCTGTTTTTT,CAISEGVTGELFF
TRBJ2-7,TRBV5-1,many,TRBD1,TGCGCCAGCAGCAAATCTACTACCGGGACAGGGGACGAGCAGTACTTC,CASSKSTTGTGDEQYF
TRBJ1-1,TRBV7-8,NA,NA,TGTGCCAGCAGCTTAGGTTTTTTGACGGCTGAAGCTTTCTTT,CASSLGFLTAEAFF
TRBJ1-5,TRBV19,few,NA,TGTGCCAGTAGGTCCGTGACAGCCGGGGTAGCGCCCCAGCATTTT,CASRSVTAGVAPQHF
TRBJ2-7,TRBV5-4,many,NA,TGTGCCAGCAGCGAATTCGCGGGGAGCTACGAGCAGTACTTC,CASSEFAGSYEQYF
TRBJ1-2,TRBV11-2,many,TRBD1,TGTGCCAGCAGCTTACCGGGACAGGGTGGCGGCTACACCTTC,CASSLPGQGGGYTF
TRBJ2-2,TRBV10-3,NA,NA,TGTGTCATCAGTGGGCGACAGGCGAACACCGGGGAGCTGTTTTTT,CVISGRQANTGELFF
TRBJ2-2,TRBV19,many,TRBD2,TGTGCTAGCGGGGACACGAACACCGGGGAGCTGTTTTTT,CASGDTNTGELFF
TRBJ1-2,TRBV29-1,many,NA,TGCAGCGTTGAATGGAACAGGGTAGATGGCTACACCTTC,CSVEWNRVDGYTF
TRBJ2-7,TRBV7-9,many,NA,TGTGCCAGCAGCCCTGAACTTAGGGAGCAGTACTTC,CASSPELREQYF
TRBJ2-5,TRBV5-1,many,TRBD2,TGCGCCAGCAGCACCCAGCCGGGGGGAGGAGAGACCCAGTACTTC,CASSTQPGGGETQYF
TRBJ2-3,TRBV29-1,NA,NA,TGCAGCGTTGTTTGGACTGTAGGAGATACGCAGTATTTT,CSVVWTVGDTQYF
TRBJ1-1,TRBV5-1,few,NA,TGCGCCAGCAGGCTGACAGGGAACACTGAAGCTTTCTTT,CASRLTGNTEAFF
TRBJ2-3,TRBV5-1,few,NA,TGCGCCAGCAGCATCGGTCTTAGCACAGATACGCAGTATTTT,CASSIGLSTDTQYF
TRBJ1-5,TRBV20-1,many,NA,TGCAGTGCTCTGAACCAGGGGCAGTATAGCAATCAGCCCCAGCATTTT,CSALNQGQYSNQPQHF
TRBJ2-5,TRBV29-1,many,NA,TGCAGCGTTGAGCCCCGAGCCCTGGGGGAGACCCAGTACTTC,CSVEPRALGETQYF
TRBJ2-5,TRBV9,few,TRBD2,TGTGCCAGCAGCGTGACTAGCGGGGCAGAGACCCAGTACTTC,CASSVTSGAETQYF
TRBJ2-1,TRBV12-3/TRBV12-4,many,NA,TGTGCCAGCAGTTTACGCGAGAATGAGCAGTTCTTC,CASSLRENEQFF
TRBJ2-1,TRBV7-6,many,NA,TGTGCCAGCAGCTTGGAGACCTACAATGAGCAGTTCTTC,CASSLETYNEQFF
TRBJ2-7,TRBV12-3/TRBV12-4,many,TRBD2,TGTGCCAGCAACCGAGGCGGGCGGGGGTTCGAGCAGTACTTC,CASNRGGRGFEQYF
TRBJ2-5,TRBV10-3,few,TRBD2,TGTGCCATCGCCCGCCCACAGCTAGCGGGGGGGGACGAGACCCAGTACTTC,CAIARPQLAGGDETQYF
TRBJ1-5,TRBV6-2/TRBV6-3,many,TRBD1,TGTGCCAGCAGTTCGACAGGGAATCAGCCCCAGCATTTT,CASSSTGNQPQHF
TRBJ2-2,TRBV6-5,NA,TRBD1,TGTGCCAGCAAACGGGGACAGACGAACACCGGGGAGCTGTTTTTT,CASKRGQTNTGELFF
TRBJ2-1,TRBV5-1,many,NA,TGCGCCAGCACCTTGATCGGGGGAGGAAACAATGAGCAGTTCTTC,CASTLIGGGNNEQFF
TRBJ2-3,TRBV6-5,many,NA,TGTGCCAGCAGTTACTCGTCCCCCCGCAATCTAGGAAGGTCAGATACGCAGTATTTT,CASSYSSPRNLGRSDTQYF
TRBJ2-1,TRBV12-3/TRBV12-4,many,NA,TGTGCCAGCAGTTTAGGTCAGGACAATGAGCAGTTCTTC,CASSLGQDNEQFF
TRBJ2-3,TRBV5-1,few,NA,TGCGCCAGCAGCTTTAGACAGGGAGGAGATACGCAGTATTTT,CASSFRQGGDTQYF
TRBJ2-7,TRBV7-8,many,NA,TGTGCCAGCAGCAGCAGGGATTTTCACTACGAGCAGTACTTC,CASSSRDFHYEQYF
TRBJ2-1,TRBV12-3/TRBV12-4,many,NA,TGTGCCATACTATCAGATTACAATGAGCAGTTCTTC,CAILSDYNEQFF
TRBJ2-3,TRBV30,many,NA,TGTGCCTGGAGCCTCCGGGGGGCCCCAGATACGCAGTATTTT,CAWSLRGAPDTQYF
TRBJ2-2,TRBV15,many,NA,TGTGCCACCAGCAGAGAGCCAGTGGGGCAGGCGAACACCGGGGAGCTGTTTTTT,CATSREPVGQANTGELFF
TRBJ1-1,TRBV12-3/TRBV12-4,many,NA,TGTGCCAGCAGTTTAAAGGTGAACACTGAAGCTTTCTTT,CASSLKVNTEAFF
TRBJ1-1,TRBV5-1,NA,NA,TGCGCCAGCAGCGACTACACTGAAGCTTTCTTT,CASSDYTEAFF
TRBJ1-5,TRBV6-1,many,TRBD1,TGTGCCAGCAATCGGGACAGCCTCAATCAGCCCCAGCATTTT,CASNRDSLNQPQHF
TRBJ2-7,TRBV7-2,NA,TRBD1,TGTGCCAGCAGCTTAGCCAGGGGGCCTTTCGAGCAGTACTTC,CASSLARGPFEQYF
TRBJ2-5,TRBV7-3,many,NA,TGTGCCAGCAGCCTAAGGCCGGGGCCGCCAGCGACCCAGTACTTC,CASSLRPGPPATQYF
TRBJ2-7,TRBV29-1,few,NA,TGCAGCGTTGGGGCAGGGAGACACGAGCAGTACTTC,CSVGAGRHEQYF
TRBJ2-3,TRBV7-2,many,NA,TGTGCCAGCAGCTTAGGGGACCCCACAGATACGCAGTATTTT,CASSLGDPTDTQYF
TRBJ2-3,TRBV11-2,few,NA,TGTGCCAGCAGCTTACTCGGGTGGGCAGATACGCAGTATTTT,CASSLLGWADTQYF
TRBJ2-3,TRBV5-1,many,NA,TGCGCCAGCCCCGGGGGACAGCTTCGCACAGATACGCAGTATTTT,CASPGGQLRTDTQYF
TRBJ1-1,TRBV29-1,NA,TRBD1,TGCAGCGCCCTACAGGGGGCAACTGAAGCTTTCTTT,CSALQGATEAFF
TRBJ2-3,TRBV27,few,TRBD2,TGTGCCAGCGGATTACGCGGGGGATACACAGATACGCAGTATTTT,CASGLRGGYTDTQYF
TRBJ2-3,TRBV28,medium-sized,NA,TGTGCCAGCAGCCCTGGGGGGACAGATACGCAGTATTTT,CASSPGGTDTQYF
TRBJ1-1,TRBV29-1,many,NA,TGCAGCGTTCGGGGCACTGAAGCTTTCTTT,CSVRGTEAFF
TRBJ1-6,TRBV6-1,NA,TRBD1,TGTGCCAGCCGGGGACAGGGGACCAACAATTCACCCCTCCACTTT,CASRGQGTNNSPLHF
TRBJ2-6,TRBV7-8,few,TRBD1,TGTGCCAGCAGGTCTCAGGGGGCGAAGAGCTCTGGGGCCAACGTCCTGACTTTC,CASRSQGAKSSGANVLTF
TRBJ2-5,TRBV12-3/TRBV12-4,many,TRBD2,TGTGCCAGCAGTTCCCACGGACTAGCGGGGGAACAAGAGACCCAGTACTTC,CASSSHGLAGEQETQYF
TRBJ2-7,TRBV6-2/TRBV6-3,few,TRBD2,TGTGCCAGCAGTTTCATAGCGGGGGCCTACGAGCAGTACTTC,CASSFIAGAYEQYF
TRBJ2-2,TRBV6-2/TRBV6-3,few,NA,TGTGCCAGCAGTTACGGAGCGGATTTGAACACCGGGGAGCTGTTTTTT,CASSYGADLNTGELFF